This is a list of T cell receptor beta chains from one sample in a study of Graves' ophthalmopathy and Graves' hyperthyroidism. TCRdb reprocessed the multiplex PCR reads with MiXCR, giving one entry per CDR3 protein. This repertoire shows 200,000 to 250,000 distinct CDR3 sequences, around 50% found once; its top ten account for approximately 51%. The specimen was peripheral blood. The receptor source for this set is an adult man with Graves' ophthalmopathy. Each CDR3 is given with its conserved first and last residue. The D gene is left open where the match is weak. Some rows mark clone size as missing; the rest say once, few, many or name a class of expanded clone.

abundance: many; j_gene: TRBJ2-7; v_gene: TRBV7-3; d_gene: TRBD1; CDR3nt: TGTGCCAGCAGGCCAACAGGGGGCTACGAGCAGTACTTC; CDR3aa: CASRPTGGYEQYF
abundance: .; j_gene: TRBJ1-6; v_gene: TRBV20-1; d_gene: .; CDR3nt: TGCAGTGCTAGGGACACCTCTAATTCACCCCTCCACTTT; CDR3aa: CSARDTSNSPLHF
abundance: few; j_gene: TRBJ2-2; v_gene: TRBV29-1; d_gene: TRBD1; CDR3nt: TGCAGCGTTGAAGATCAAGGACAGGGGGCCGGGGAGCTGTTTTTT; CDR3aa: CSVEDQGQGAGELFF
abundance: .; j_gene: TRBJ1-4; v_gene: TRBV20-1; d_gene: .; CDR3nt: TGCAGCGTTTCAACGGGTGCAACTAATGAAAAACTGTTTTTT; CDR3aa: CSVSTGATNEKLFF
abundance: .; j_gene: TRBJ1-3; v_gene: TRBV4-1; d_gene: TRBD1; CDR3nt: TGCGCCAGCAGCCAGCCAGGGGGGGACACCATATATTTT; CDR3aa: CASSQPGGDTIYF
abundance: .; j_gene: TRBJ2-7; v_gene: TRBV9; d_gene: .; CDR3nt: TGTGCCAGCAGCGTAGCGGGAGCCTCCTACGAGCAGTACTTC; CDR3aa: CASSVAGASYEQYF
abundance: few; j_gene: TRBJ1-5; v_gene: TRBV2; d_gene: .; CDR3nt: TGTGCCAGCAGGACAGATAGCAATCAGCCCCAGCATTTT; CDR3aa: CASRTDSNQPQHF
abundance: many; j_gene: TRBJ1-4; v_gene: TRBV29-1; d_gene: .; CDR3nt: TGCAGCGTTCTCCCCATTTTGGGTAATGAAAAACTGTTTTTT; CDR3aa: CSVLPILGNEKLFF
abundance: .; j_gene: TRBJ1-1; v_gene: TRBV7-2; d_gene: .; CDR3nt: TGTGCCAGCAGCTTGGATCCATATAACACTGAAGCTTTCTTT; CDR3aa: CASSLDPYNTEAFF
abundance: .; j_gene: TRBJ1-6; v_gene: TRBV29-1; d_gene: .; CDR3nt: TGCAGCGTTGGGGACATTAATAATTCACCCCTCCACTTT; CDR3aa: CSVGDINNSPLHF
abundance: few; j_gene: TRBJ1-6; v_gene: TRBV3-1; d_gene: .; CDR3nt: TGTGCCAGCAGCGCGAATCATAGATCACCCCTCCACTTT; CDR3aa: CASSANHRSPLHF
abundance: .; j_gene: TRBJ2-2; v_gene: TRBV9; d_gene: .; CDR3nt: TGTGCCAGCAGCTATACTACCCTTAACACCGGGGAGCTGTTTTTT; CDR3aa: CASSYTTLNTGELFF
abundance: few; j_gene: TRBJ1-2; v_gene: TRBV2; d_gene: TRBD1; CDR3nt: TGTGCCAGCAGTGAGGGGACAGGGGGAATCTATGGCTACACCTTC; CDR3aa: CASSEGTGGIYGYTF
abundance: many; j_gene: TRBJ1-2; v_gene: TRBV25-1; d_gene: .; CDR3nt: TGTGCCAGCAGCGCTCCAGGGGACTATGGCTACACCTTC; CDR3aa: CASSAPGDYGYTF
abundance: .; j_gene: TRBJ1-5; v_gene: TRBV2; d_gene: .; CDR3nt: TGTGCCAGCAGTGAAGAGTTATTCGGGGGAAGCAATCAGCCCCAGCATTTT; CDR3aa: CASSEELFGGSNQPQHF
abundance: .; j_gene: TRBJ2-5; v_gene: TRBV7-2; d_gene: .; CDR3nt: TGTGCCAGCAGCTCTATCCGGGCCCGAGGAGAGACCCAGTACTTC; CDR3aa: CASSSIRARGETQYF
abundance: few; j_gene: TRBJ1-1; v_gene: TRBV19; d_gene: .; CDR3nt: TGTGCCAGTAGTATAGTCGGGCAGGGATCGAACACTGAAGCTTTCTTT; CDR3aa: CASSIVGQGSNTEAFF